The clone carrying this TCR beta chain was recorded many times. This record comes from a study of blood T cell repertoires in COVID-19. From germline, CDR1 is LNHDA and CDR2 SQIVND (reference sequence). V shed 0 bases, J shed 9 bases, and the junction held 5 bases outside the gene matches. The CDR3 covers 14 residues. The method was immunoSEQ multiplex PCR; TCRdb's version includes in-frame clones alone and lacks a portion of them. Seen here are approximately 90,000 clones, 70% to 85% observed once, and the top ten hold approximately 11%. The origin of this receptor is a man in his 70s with acute or convalescent COVID-19. The chain is built from TRBV19 and TRBJ2-1; 7 bases agree with TRBD2. Specimen: peripheral blood. CDR3 sequence: CASSIEGGGTEQFF. CDR3 coding DNA: TGTGCCAGTAGTATAGAGGGCGGGGGAACTGAGCAGTTCTTC.